This T cell receptor (beta chain) is from a study of blood T cell repertoires in COVID-19 (dated by TCRdb to 2018 to 2021). Some background on the complete study: Collaborator samples came from the United States, Italy and Spain and covered acute and convalescent phases of COVID-19. The sample metadata nearly always contained a de-identified subject ID, COVID-19 status, age in years and sex. Where available, HLA class I and class II types were taken from metadata supplied by the sample provider and were not determined by assay-based typing. The repertoires were released in a freely available public database meant as a resource for research on the immune response to SARS-CoV-2. The dataset comprised deeply sampled blood TCRbeta repertoires from subjects exposed to, actively infected with, or recovered from COVID-19. Samples came from the ongoing ImmuneRACE study (first 160 participants) plus 1,254 subjects from 6 global collaborators. The prospective study material was composed of cDNA or gDNA derived from T cells, B-cell-depleted T cells, or PBMCs. The paper's findings and limits, for the study overall: How much clinical and demographic metadata was included differed by source and by participant, and the metadata was provided uncurated.

The immunoSEQ Assay, a bias-controlled multiplex PCR, was used to amplify TCRbeta CDR3 regions from genomic DNA. Turning to the authors' computational methods: The number of nucleated cells in each sample was estimated by amplification of reference gene primers within the assay. To quantify the absolute abundance of each unique TCRbeta CDR3 rearrangement, sequence reads were collapsed and filtered. For each sample, productive Simpson clonality was calculated as the square root of Simpson's diversity index over productive rearrangements. Not all clones reach the TCRdb copy of this immuneACCESS table, which keeps in-frame sequences only. Checked studies attribute under half of the gap to unresolved V genes and leave the rest unexplained. V and J calls plus clone size are reproduced from that table; the DNA served to infer D and trimming. This sample comprises roughly 57,000 clones, around 79% of them detected only once. The ten largest account for about 15% of the sample.

Each collaborating institution followed its own protocols to collect whole blood in K2EDTA tubes. For TCRbeta analysis, collaborators shipped samples in one of three forms: frozen whole blood, isolated PBMCs, or DNA extracted from either of those sample types. Note on this clone: Its antigen has not been determined. Per-nucleotide qualities are absent, and no much larger clonotype sits a single base away.

The germline V gene (reference sequence) gives CDR1 as LNHDA and CDR2 as SQIVND. Unmatched junction bases come to 10, with V trimmed by 5 bases and J by 5 bases. The CDR3 measures 15 amino acids from cysteine to phenylalanine. Solely the CDR3 DNA is kept, with 45 bases framed from the first base. The sequence was obtained from a woman in her 70s with acute or convalescent COVID-19. What was sequenced was peripheral blood. This sequence uses TRBV19 and TRBJ2-5; TRBD1 aligns with 8 central bases. The CDR3 here reads CASSPGQGYTETQYF. The DNA sequence follows: TGTGCCAGTAGTCCCGGACAGGGCTATACGGAGACCCAGTACTTC.